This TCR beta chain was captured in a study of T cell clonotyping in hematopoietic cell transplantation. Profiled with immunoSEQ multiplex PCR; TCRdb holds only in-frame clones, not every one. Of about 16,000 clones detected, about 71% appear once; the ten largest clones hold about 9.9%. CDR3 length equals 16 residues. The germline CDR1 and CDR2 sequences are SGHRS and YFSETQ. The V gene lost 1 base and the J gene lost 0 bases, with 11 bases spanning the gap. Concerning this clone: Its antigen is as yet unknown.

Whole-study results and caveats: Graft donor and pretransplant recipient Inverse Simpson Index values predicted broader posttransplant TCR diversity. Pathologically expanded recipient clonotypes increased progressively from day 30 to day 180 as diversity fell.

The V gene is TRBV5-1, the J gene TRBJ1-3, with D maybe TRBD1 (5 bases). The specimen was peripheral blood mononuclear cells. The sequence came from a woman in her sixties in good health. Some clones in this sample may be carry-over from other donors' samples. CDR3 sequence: CASSLFDRTSGNTIYF. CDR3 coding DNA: TGCGCCAGCAGCTTGTTTGACAGAACCTCTGGAAACACCATATATTTT.